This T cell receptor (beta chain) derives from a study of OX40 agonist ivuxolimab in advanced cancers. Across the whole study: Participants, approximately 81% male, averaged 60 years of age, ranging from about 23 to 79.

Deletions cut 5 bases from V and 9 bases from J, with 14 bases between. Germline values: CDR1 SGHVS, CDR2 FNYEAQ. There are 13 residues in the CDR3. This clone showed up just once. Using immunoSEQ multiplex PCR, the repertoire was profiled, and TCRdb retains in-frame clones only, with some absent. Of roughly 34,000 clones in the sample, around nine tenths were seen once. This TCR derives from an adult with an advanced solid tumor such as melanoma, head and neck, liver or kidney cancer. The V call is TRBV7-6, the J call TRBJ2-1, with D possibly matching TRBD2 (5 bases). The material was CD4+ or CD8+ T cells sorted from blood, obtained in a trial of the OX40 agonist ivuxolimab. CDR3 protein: CASSLDEGGEQFF. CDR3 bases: TGTGCCAGCAGCCTGGACGAGGGCGGTGAGCAGTTCTTC.